The 28 T cell receptor beta chains listed next were all sequenced from one sample in a study of T-cell reconstitution after alpha-beta-depleted transplantation in children. A library of TCRbeta sequences, prepared with unique molecular identifiers, was generated. Each CDR3 protein is one row after TCRdb ran MiXCR on the PCR reads. This table has about 150,000 distinct CDR3 sequences, 8.5% to 14% appearing once. Sequencing used PBMCs, obtained before TCRalphabeta/CD19-depleted stem cell transplant. These receptors all stem from a boy younger than 10 with acute myeloid leukemia, due to receive a stem cell transplant.

This clonotype has just one count. The rearrangement links TRBV11-1 to TRBJ1-2, with 7 bases fitting TRBD1. The CDR3 runs to 16 residues. Germline V gives CDR1 SGHAT, CDR2 FQDESV (reference sequence). V gave up 0 bases and J gave up 7 bases; unmatched junction bases: 11. CDR3 DNA: TGTGCCAGCAGCTTAGCGAATCAGGGGGTCAGTGGTGGCTACACCTTC. Translated, it gives CASSLANQGVSGGYTF.

In this sample, this clonotype turned up many times. The chain uses TRBV28 and TRBJ2-3; 7 bases map to TRBD2. V shed 2 bases, J shed 7 bases, and the junction held 3 bases outside the gene matches. CDR1 and CDR2 from the germline V gene are MDHEN and SYDVKM. The CDR3 has 13 residues. In nucleotides, the CDR3 is TGTGCCAGCAGTTTACGCGGGGGTAATACGCAGTATTTT. It yields the protein CASSLRGGNTQYF.

Worth noting for this clonotype: A clone one base away is much larger, so this may be a read error. This CDR3 is CASSFGSGSYNGQFF. The CDR3 DNA sequence: TGTGCCAGCAGTTTTGGGTCAGGGAGCTACAATGGGCAGTTCTTC. V is TRBV12-3 or TRBV12-4 and J is TRBJ2-1, with D perhaps TRBD1 or TRBD2 (5 bases each). CDR3 length: 15 residues.

This clonotype was counted at least ten times. The chain is built from TRBV6-1 and TRBJ2-1; no reliable D call. V was pared by 6 bases and J by 0 bases, with 9 bases between. Germline V CDR1 and CDR2: MNHNS, SASEGT. The CDR3 covers 14 residues. The CDR3 reads CASRATSSYNEQFF. The CDR3 bases are TGTGCCAGCAGGGCTACGAGCTCCTACAATGAGCAGTTCTTC.

This clonotype was detected many times. The V call is TRBV4-1, the J call TRBJ2-1; TRBD1 agrees at 8 bases. This CDR3 comprises 16 residues. V gave up 0 bases and J gave up 6 bases; unmatched junction bases: 7. Germline CDR1 and CDR2: MGHRA and YSYEKL. The CDR3 protein is CASSQDTRQGSNEQFF. In DNA, the CDR3 is TGCGCCAGCAGCCAAGATACGAGACAGGGGAGCAATGAGCAGTTCTTC.

This clonotype was seen ten or more times. This chain connects TRBV4-2 to TRBJ2-1, with 11 bases that match TRBD2. CDR3 length: 17 amino acids. CDR1 is LGHNA, CDR2 YNFKEQ, per germline. J was trimmed by 3 bases and V by 0 bases; bases with no gene match: 4. CDR3 coding DNA: TGTGCCAGCAGCCAAGACCCGGGACTAGCGGTCTACAATGAGCAGTTCTTC. Its protein product is CASSQDPGLAVYNEQFF.

This clonotype was recorded at least ten times. CDR3: CSAVWASAQHF. The CDR3 coding sequence is TGCAGTGCGGTTTGGGCATCGGCCCAGCATTTT. The chain is built from TRBV20-1 and TRBJ1-5; no clear D gene. Germline V gene sequence: CDR1 DFQATT, CDR2 SNEGSKA (reference sequence). There are 11 residues in the CDR3. The V gene lost 6 bases and the J gene lost 11 bases, with 14 bases spanning the gap.

This clonotype has at least ten counts. The rearrangement links TRBV21-1 to TRBJ2-7; the table's D call, TRBD2, has no DNA check behind it. TRBV21-1 is assigned pseudogene status. The CDR3 consists of 16 residues. The CDR3 loop reads CASSPGRGGEYYEQYV. In DNA, the CDR3 is TGTGCCAGCAGCCCAGGGAGGGGCGGGGAATACTACGAGCAGTACGTC.

A few counts support this clonotype. The junction departs from the called germline gene at one end, perhaps through a read error. This sequence joins TRBV7-9 and TRBJ1-3, with D uncertain. CDR3 length: 13 residues. Germline V CDR1 and CDR2: SEHNR, FQNEAQ (reference sequence). CDR3 DNA sequence: TGTGCCAGCAACGAAGGATCTGAAAACACCATATATTTT. As protein: CASNEGSENTIYF.

This clonotype was observed at least ten times. The V call is TRBV7-9, the J call TRBJ1-3; D might be TRBD1 (6 bases). Germline values: CDR1 SEHNR, CDR2 FQNEAQ (reference sequence). The CDR3 is made up of 14 amino acids. Deletions cut 4 bases from V and 0 bases from J, with 7 bases between. CDR3: CASSWDISGNTIYF. DNA for the CDR3: TGTGCCAGCAGCTGGGACATCTCTGGAAACACCATATATTTT. The variable domain in full, with the rest retrieved from reference TRBV7-9 and TRBJ1-3, is DTGVSQNPRHKITKRGQNVTFRCDPISEHNRLYWYRQTLGQGPEFLTYFQNEAQLEKSRLLSDRFSAERPKGSFSTLEIQRTEQGDSAMYLCASSWDISGNTIYFGEGSWLTVV.

The table lists this clonotype with many counts. The gene calls are TRBV4-1 and TRBJ1-4, with 7 bases fitting TRBD1. CDR3 length: 14 amino acids. Germline CDR1 reads MGHRA; CDR2 reads YSYEKL. V was pared by 3 bases and J by 5 bases, with 3 bases of the junction left unmatched. The CDR3: CASSHTGVNEKLFF. Written as DNA, the CDR3 is TGCGCCAGCAGCCATACAGGGGTGAATGAAAAACTGTTTTTT.

This clonotype was counted many times. The V gene is TRBV20-1, the J gene TRBJ2-1; D remains unclear. The germline V and J ends were trimmed by 3 bases and 5 bases, with 8 bases remaining between them. This CDR3 contains 12 residues. Germline CDR1 is DFQATT and CDR2 is SNEGSKA (reference sequence). The CDR3 protein is CSASAVNNEQFF. DNA for the CDR3: TGCAGTGCTAGTGCCGTTAACAATGAGCAGTTCTTC.

The sample holds many counts of this clonotype. This chain joins TRBV20-1 and TRBJ2-1; TRBD2 might be the D (6 bases). The CDR3 totals 14 residues. Germline loops: CDR1 DFQATT, CDR2 SNEGSKA (reference sequence). V was cut by 8 bases and J by 7 bases, with 21 bases left in between. The CDR3 spells CSIQTPGEWNEQFF. CDR3 DNA sequence: TGCAGTATACAAACCCCGGGAGAATGGAATGAGCAGTTCTTC.

This clonotype was detected ten times or more. This rearrangement joins TRBV12-3 or TRBV12-4 to TRBJ1-3; no clear D. V was clipped by 3 bases and J by 10 bases, with 16 bases between them. This CDR3 comprises 14 residues. CDR3 sequence (DNA): TGTGCCAGCAGTTTCGGCCAATCCCAAGGGACCATATATTTT. Residues: CASSFGQSQGTIYF.

This clonotype was seen at least ten times. This rearrangement joins TRBV4-1 to TRBJ2-7; 8 nucleotides agree with TRBD2. Germline CDR1 is MGHRA and CDR2 is YSYEKL. The J segment lost 3 bases and the V segment lost 0 bases, leaving 13 bases of the junction unmatched. The CDR3 spans 18 residues. CDR3 DNA sequence: TGCGCCAGCAGCCAAGATGTAGGCGGGGGGACGATATTCTACGAGCAGTACGTC. This translates into CASSQDVGGGTIFYEQYV.

The chain carries TRBV18 and TRBJ2-7; D call uncertain. The CDR3 has 15 amino acids. Germline V CDR1 and CDR2: KGHSH, LQKENI. Trimming removed 0 bases from V and 5 bases from J, with 14 bases in between. The CDR3 protein is CASSPPSRQSDEQYF. The CDR3 coding sequence is TGTGCCAGCTCACCACCGTCCAGGCAGTCTGACGAGCAGTACTTC.

This clonotype was picked up many times. The chain recombines TRBV27 with TRBJ2-6; D is unclear. This CDR3 has 17 residues. With 3 bases removed from V and 0 bases from J, the gap between germline ends came to 12 bases. The germline gives CDR1 MNHEY, CDR2 SMNVEV (reference sequence). The CDR3 reads CASSLAYYYSGANVLTF. The DNA for the CDR3 is TGTGCCAGCAGTTTGGCCTACTATTACTCTGGGGCCAACGTCCTGACTTTC.

This clonotype was detected only a few times. The rearrangement links TRBV12-3 or TRBV12-4 to TRBJ2-3, with TRBD2 matching over 10 bases. The CDR3 is made up of 12 amino acids. With 7 bases clipped from V and 15 bases from J, the junction kept 10 bases outside the gene matches. CDR3 in amino acids: CASNLLAGGVYF. The DNA for the CDR3 is TGTGCCAGCAACCTATTAGCGGGGGGTGTATATTTT.

This clonotype showed up many times. The V gene is TRBV20-1, the J gene TRBJ2-1; D is tentatively TRBD1 or TRBD2 (6 bases each). This CDR3 comprises 15 residues. V dropped 6 bases and J dropped 6 bases, with 21 bases sitting between them. Germline V gives CDR1 DFQATT, CDR2 SNEGSKA (reference sequence). CDR3 coding DNA: TGCAGTGCCACGGTATGGAGGGGGTTTAGCAATGAGCAGTTCTTC. As protein: CSATVWRGFSNEQFF.

This clonotype was picked up many times. The chain employs TRBV27 and TRBJ2-7; either TRBD1 or TRBD2 may supply D (5 bases each). Deletions cut 4 bases from V and 2 bases from J, with 12 bases between. The length of the CDR3 is 14 residues. Germline CDR1 reads MNHEY; CDR2 reads SMNVEV (reference sequence). In DNA, the CDR3 is TGTGCCAGCAGTTCCCGGGACGGACCCTACGAGCAGTACGTC. Protein: CASSSRDGPYEQYV.

This clonotype was observed at least ten times. CDR3 in DNA: TGTGCCAGCAGCTCCACCTCATCTGAAGCTTTCTTT. This encodes CASSSTSSEAFF. The chain joins TRBV7-6 to TRBJ1-1; D is ambiguous. Germline assignment: CDR1 SGHVS and CDR2 FNYEAQ. CDR3 length: 12 residues. Between the trimmed V and J ends, which lost 4 bases and 6 bases, there was a span of 9 bases.

The rearrangement joins TRBV6-5 to TRBJ1-1, with a possible D match to TRBD1 (5 bases). Per germline, CDR1 MNHEY and CDR2 SVGAGI. Trimming took 10 bases from V and 1 from J, leaving 13 bases between them. This CDR3 contains 13 residues. The CDR3 coding sequence is TGTGCCACCCGACGGGGGGGGAACACTGAAGCTTTCTTT. Its translation is CATRRGGNTEAFF.

The rearrangement uses TRBV19 and TRBJ1-1, with 9 bases that match TRBD1. Trimming at V came to 8 bases and at J to 14 bases, leaving 9 bases not matched to a gene. Germline-derived CDR1 and CDR2 are LNHDA and SQIVND (reference sequence). The CDR3 consists of 11 residues. The CDR3 here is CASPRDRVVFF. The CDR3 region has the DNA TGTGCCAGTCCGCGGGACAGGGTGGTCTTCTTT.

This clonotype was seen repeatedly, ten times or more. V is TRBV6-1 and J is TRBJ1-2; D possibly corresponds to TRBD1 (5 bases). V was shortened by 7 bases and J by 3 bases, with 15 bases between the two germline ends. Germline-derived CDR1 and CDR2 are MNHNS and SASEGT. The CDR3 totals 14 residues. The CDR3 protein is CASKATGTDYGYTF. CDR3 nucleotide sequence: TGTGCCAGCAAGGCAACCGGGACGGACTATGGCTACACCTTC.

The chain's CDR3 is CSARDGGGVSGELFF. The CDR3 region has the DNA TGCAGTGCTAGAGATGGGGGGGGGGTTTCCGGGGAGCTGTTTTTT. This chain uses TRBV20-1 with TRBJ2-2, with 7 bases that match TRBD2. The CDR3 is 15 amino acids. CDR1 and CDR2 from the germline V gene are DFQATT and SNEGSKA (reference sequence). The V and J ends lost 0 bases and 6 bases, in that order; junction bases with no gene match: 7.

This rearrangement joins TRBV6-2 or TRBV6-3 to TRBJ2-1, with D tentatively TRBD2 (6 bases). Trimming removed 7 bases at V and 10 bases at J, with 26 bases between. CDR1 is MNHEY, CDR2 SVGEGT, per germline. This CDR3 is 16 amino acids long. CDR3 sequence reads: CASTYSGTSPAREQFF. Here the CDR3 DNA reads TGTGCCAGCACGTACTCCGGGACTTCGCCGGCGAGGGAGCAGTTCTTC.

There are many counts of this clonotype. The CDR3 DNA reads TGTGCCAGCAGGTTGTCACAGGGAATCTATGGCTACACCTTC. Translating gives CASRLSQGIYGYTF. The genes are TRBV12-3 or TRBV12-4 and TRBJ1-2; maybe TRBD1 (6 bases). CDR3 size: 14 residues. Trimming pared 6 bases from V and 4 bases from J, leaving 15 bases between.

This clonotype was found a few times. This sequence may be a read error, since a much larger clone differs from it by one base. The chain joins TRBV7-9 to TRBJ1-2; D gene unclear. There are 11 residues in the CDR3. Per the germline V gene, CDR1 is SEHNR and CDR2 is FQNEAQ (reference sequence). V lost 5 bases to trimming and J lost 6 bases, with 7 bases between them. In DNA form, the CDR3 reads TGTGCCAGCAGCCCCACGAATGGCTACACCTTC. Its protein is CASSPTNGYTF.